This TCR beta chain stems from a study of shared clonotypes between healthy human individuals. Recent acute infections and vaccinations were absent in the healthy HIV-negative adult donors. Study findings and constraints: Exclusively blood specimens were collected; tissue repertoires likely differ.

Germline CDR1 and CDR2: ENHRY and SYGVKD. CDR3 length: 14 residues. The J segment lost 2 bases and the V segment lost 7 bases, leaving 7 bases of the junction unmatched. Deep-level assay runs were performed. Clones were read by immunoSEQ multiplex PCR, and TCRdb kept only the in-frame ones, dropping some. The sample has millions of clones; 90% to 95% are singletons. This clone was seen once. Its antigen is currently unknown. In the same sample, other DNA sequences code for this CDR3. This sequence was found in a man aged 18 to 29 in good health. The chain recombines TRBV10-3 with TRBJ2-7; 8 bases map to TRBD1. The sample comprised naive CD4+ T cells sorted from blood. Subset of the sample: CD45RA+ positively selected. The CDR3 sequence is CAITPGQGTYEQYF. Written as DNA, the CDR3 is TGTGCCATCACCCCTGGACAGGGAACCTACGAGCAGTACTTC.